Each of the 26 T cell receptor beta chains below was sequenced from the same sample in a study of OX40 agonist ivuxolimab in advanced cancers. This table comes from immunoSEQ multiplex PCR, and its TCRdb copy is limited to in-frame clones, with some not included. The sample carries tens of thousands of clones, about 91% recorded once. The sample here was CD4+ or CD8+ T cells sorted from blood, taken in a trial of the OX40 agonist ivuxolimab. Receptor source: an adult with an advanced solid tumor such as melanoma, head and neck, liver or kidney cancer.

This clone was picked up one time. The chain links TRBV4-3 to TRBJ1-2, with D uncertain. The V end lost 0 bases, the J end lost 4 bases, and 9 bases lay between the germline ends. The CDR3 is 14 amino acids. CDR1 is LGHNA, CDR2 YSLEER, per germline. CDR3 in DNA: TGCGCCAGCAGCCAAGAGGGCAGCTCCTATGGCTACACCTTC. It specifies CASSQEGSSYGYTF.

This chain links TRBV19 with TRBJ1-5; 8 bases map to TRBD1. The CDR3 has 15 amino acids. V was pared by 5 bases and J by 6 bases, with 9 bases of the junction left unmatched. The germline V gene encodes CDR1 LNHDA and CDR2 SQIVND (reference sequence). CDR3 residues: CASSGGTGLGQPQHF. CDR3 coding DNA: TGTGCCAGTAGTGGGGGGACAGGTTTAGGTCAGCCCCAGCATTTT.

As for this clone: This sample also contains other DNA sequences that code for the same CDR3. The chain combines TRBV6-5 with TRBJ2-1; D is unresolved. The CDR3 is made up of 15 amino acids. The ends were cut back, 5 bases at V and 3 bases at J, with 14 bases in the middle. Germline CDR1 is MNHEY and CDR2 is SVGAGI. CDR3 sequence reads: CASSPFGFGYNEQFF. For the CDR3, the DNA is TGTGCCAGCAGTCCTTTTGGGTTCGGCTACAATGAGCAGTTCTTC.

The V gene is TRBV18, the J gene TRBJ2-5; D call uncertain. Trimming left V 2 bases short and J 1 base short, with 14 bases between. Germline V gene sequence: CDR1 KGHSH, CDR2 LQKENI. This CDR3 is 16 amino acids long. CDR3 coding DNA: TGTGCCAGCTCACCAGTGGTACAGATAATCCAAGAGACCCAGTACTTC. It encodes CASSPVVQIIQETQYF.

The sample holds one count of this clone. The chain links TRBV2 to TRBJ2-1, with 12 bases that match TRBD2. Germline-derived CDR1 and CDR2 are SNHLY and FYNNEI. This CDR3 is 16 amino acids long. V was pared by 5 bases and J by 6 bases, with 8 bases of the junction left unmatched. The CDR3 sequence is CASSSPTSGSPNEQFF. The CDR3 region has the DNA TGTGCCAGCAGTAGTCCGACTAGCGGGAGCCCCAATGAGCAGTTCTTC.

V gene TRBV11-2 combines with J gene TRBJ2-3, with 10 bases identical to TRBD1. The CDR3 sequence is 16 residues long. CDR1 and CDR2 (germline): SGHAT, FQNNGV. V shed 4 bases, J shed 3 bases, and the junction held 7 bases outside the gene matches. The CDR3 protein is CASSSIDRGLTDTQYF. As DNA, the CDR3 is TGTGCCAGCAGCTCCATAGACAGGGGGCTAACAGATACGCAGTATTTT.

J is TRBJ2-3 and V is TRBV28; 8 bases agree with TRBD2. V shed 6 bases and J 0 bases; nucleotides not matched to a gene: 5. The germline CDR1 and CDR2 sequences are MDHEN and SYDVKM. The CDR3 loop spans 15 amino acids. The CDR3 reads CASSRTSGSTDTQYF. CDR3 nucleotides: TGTGCCAGCAGCCGTACTAGCGGAAGCACAGATACGCAGTATTTT.

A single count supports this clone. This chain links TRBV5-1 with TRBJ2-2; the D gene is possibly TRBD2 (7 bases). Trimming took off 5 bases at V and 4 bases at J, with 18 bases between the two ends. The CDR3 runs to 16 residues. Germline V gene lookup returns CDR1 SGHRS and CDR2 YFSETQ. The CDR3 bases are TGCGCCAGCAGTAAGGGGGAGGGCCCCTTCACCGGGGAGCTGTTTTTT. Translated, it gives CASSKGEGPFTGELFF.

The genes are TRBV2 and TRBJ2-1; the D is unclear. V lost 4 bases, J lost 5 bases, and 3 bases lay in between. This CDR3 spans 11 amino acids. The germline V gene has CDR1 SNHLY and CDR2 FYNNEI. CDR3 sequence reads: CASSGNNEQFF. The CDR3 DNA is TGTGCCAGCAGTGGGAACAATGAGCAGTTCTTC. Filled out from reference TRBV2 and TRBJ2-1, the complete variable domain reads EPEVTQTPSHQVTQMGQEVILRCVPISNHLYFYWYRQILGQKVEFLVSFYNNEISEKSEIFDDQFSVERPDGSNFTLKIRSTKLEDSAMYFCASSGNNEQFFGPGTRLTVL.

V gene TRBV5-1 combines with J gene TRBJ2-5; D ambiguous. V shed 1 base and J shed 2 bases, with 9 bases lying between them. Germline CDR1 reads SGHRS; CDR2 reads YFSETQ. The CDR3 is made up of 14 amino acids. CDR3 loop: CASSLWASQETQYF. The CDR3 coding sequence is TGCGCCAGCAGCTTGTGGGCTAGTCAAGAGACCCAGTACTTC.

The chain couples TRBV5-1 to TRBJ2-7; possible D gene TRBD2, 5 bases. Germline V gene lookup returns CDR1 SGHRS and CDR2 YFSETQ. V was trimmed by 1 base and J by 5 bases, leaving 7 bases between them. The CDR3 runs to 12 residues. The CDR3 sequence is CASSLPGNEQYF. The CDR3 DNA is TGCGCCAGCAGCTTGCCGGGGAACGAGCAGTACTTC.

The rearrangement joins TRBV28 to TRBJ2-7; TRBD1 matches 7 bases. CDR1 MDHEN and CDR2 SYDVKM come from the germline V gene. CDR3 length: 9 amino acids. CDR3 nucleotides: TGTTGTCGGGGACAGAAGCAGTACTTC. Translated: CCRGQKQYF.

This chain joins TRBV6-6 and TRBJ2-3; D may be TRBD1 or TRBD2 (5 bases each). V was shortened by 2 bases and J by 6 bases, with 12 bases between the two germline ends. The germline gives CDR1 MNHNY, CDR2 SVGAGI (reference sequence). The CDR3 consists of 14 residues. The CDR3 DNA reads TGTGCCAGCAGTTACGGGGGAGAGGCCGATACGCAGTATTTT. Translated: CASSYGGEADTQYF.

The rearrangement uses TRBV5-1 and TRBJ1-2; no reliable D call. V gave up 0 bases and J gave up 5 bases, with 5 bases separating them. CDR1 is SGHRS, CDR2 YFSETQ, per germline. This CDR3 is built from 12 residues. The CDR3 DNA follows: TGCGCCAGCAGCTTGGTGGGATATGGCTACACCTTC. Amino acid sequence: CASSLVGYGYTF.

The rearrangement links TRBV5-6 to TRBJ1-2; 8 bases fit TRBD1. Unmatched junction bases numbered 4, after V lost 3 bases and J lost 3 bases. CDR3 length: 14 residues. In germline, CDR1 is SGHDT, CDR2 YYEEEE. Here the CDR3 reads CASSSLDRDYGYTF. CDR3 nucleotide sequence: TGTGCCAGCAGCTCTCTGGACAGGGACTATGGCTACACCTTC.

The CDR3 DNA reads as TGCGCCAGCAGCCACGTCCTGGCGAGACAGGGGAGATACGAGCAGTACTTC. Translated, it gives CASSHVLARQGRYEQYF. V and J are TRBV4-1 and TRBJ2-5; 8 positions agree with TRBD1. The better agreement between TRBJ2-7 and the DNA end casts doubt on the J call. Germline V CDR1 and CDR2: MGHRA, YSYEKL. CDR3 length equals 17 residues.

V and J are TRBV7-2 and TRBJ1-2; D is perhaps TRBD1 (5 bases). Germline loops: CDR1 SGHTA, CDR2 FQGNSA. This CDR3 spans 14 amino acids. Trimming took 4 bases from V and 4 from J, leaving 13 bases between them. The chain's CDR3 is CASSSPSGAYGYTF. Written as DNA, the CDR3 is TGTGCCAGCAGCTCCCCTAGCGGGGCCTATGGCTACACCTTC.

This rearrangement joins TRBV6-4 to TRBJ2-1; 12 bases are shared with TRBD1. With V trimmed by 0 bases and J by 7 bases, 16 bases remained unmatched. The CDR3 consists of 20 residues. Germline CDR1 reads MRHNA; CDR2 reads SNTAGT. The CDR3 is CASSDSGTGGAGGIKNEQFF. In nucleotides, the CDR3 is TGTGCCAGCAGTGACTCTGGGACAGGGGGCGCGGGCGGGATTAAAAATGAGCAGTTCTTC.

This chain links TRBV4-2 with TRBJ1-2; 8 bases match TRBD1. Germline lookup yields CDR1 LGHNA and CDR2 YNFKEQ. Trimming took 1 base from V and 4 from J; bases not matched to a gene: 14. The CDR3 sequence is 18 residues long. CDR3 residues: CASSQVVGQGRRGYGYTF. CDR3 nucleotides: TGTGCCAGCAGCCAAGTCGTTGGACAGGGTCGACGGGGCTATGGCTACACCTTC.

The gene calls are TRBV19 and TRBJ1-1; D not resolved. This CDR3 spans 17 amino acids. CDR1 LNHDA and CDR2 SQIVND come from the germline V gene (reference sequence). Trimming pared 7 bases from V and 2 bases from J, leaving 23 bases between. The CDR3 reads CASTPAPGVALNTEAFF. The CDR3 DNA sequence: TGTGCCAGTACCCCCGCCCCTGGTGTGGCGCTTAACACTGAAGCTTTCTTT.

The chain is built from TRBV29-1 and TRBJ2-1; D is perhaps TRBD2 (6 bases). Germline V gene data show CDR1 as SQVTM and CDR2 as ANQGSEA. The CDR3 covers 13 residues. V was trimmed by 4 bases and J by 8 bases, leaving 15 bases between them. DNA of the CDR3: TGCAGCGTTGCCGGGGGATCTATCGATGAGCAGTTCTTC. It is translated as CSVAGGSIDEQFF.

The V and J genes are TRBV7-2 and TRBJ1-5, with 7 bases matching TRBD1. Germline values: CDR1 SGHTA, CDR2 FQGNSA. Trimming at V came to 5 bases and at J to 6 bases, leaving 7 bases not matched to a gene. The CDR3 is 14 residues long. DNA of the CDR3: TGTGCCAGCAGCCAGGGACAGAGTGGTCAGCCCCAGCATTTT. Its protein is CASSQGQSGQPQHF.

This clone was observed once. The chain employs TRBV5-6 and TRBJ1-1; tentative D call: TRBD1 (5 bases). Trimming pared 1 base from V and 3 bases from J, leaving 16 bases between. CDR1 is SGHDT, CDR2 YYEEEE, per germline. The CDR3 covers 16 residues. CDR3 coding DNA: TGTGCCAGCAGCTTGCCGAGGTGGGGAGGGGACACTGAAGCTTTCTTT. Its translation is CASSLPRWGGDTEAFF.

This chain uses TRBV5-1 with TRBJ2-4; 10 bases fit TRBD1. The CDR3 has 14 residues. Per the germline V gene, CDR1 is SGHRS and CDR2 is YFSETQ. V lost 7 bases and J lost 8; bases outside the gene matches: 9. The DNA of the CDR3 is TGCGCCAGCCGACAGGGGGCACGGGAGGACATTCAGTACTTC. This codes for CASRQGAREDIQYF.

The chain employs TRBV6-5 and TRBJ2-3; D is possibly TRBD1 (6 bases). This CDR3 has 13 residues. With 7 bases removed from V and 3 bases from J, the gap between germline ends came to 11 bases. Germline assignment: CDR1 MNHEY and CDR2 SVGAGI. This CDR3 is CASKVRGTDTQYF. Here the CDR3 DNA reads TGTGCCAGCAAGGTCAGGGGAACAGATACGCAGTATTTT.

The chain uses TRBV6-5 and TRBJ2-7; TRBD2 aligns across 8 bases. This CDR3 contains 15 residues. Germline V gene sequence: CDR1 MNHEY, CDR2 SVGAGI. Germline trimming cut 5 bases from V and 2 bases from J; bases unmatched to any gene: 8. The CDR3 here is CASSRPRGGPYEQYF. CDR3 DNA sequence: TGTGCCAGCAGTCGACCTCGGGGGGGGCCCTACGAGCAGTACTTC.